This T cell receptor (beta chain) was captured in a study of cytomegalovirus exposure and HLA in healthy donors. General observations from the study: Researchers catalogued some 160 TCR beta chains as cytomegalovirus-associated.

TCRdb's table, derived via immunoSEQ multiplex PCR, lists solely in-frame clones and lacks some. This sample has some 71,000 clones; approximately 94% occur once, and the top ten carry over 0.8%. In germline, CDR1 is MNHNY, CDR2 SVGAGI (reference sequence). V was shortened by 6 bases and J by 1 base, with 17 bases between the two germline ends. This CDR3 is built from 16 residues. Comments on this clone: The antigen is unknown.

The chain recombines TRBV6-6 with TRBJ2-3; possible D gene TRBD1, 6 bases. The sequenced sample was PBMCs. This TCR derives from a woman aged 18-30 years in good health and CMV-seronegative. The CDR3 loop reads CASSPLTGRGTDTQYF. CDR3 in DNA: TGTGCCAGCAGCCCCCTGACAGGACGAGGCACAGATACGCAGTATTTT.